These T cell receptor beta chains were read from a single sample in a study of control samples from healthy donors and cancer patients. Only in-frame clones appear in the TCRdb table, and some are missing; sequencing was by immunoSEQ multiplex PCR. The sample has 190,000 or so clones, approximately 92% seen once. The specimen sequenced was blood. These receptors originate from a man between 18 and 35 years old in good health. CDR3s include the opening cysteine and the closing phenylalanine or tryptophan. Each record gives: D gene, V gene, J gene, clone size, CDR3 protein, CDR3 DNA. A D gene is named only where the DNA matches it firmly. The size field is filled for only some rows; it gives once, few, many or a size class.

d_call: NA; v_call: TRBV14; j_call: TRBJ1-2; clone_size: NA; cdr3_aa: CASSQDVGGRIPYGYTF; cdr3_nt: TGTGCCAGCAGCCAAGATGTGGGGGGGCGAATACCCTATGGCTACACCTTC
d_call: NA; v_call: TRBV5-5; j_call: TRBJ1-2; clone_size: NA; cdr3_aa: CASSLAWADYGYTF; cdr3_nt: TGTGCCAGCAGCTTGGCTTGGGCAGACTATGGCTACACCTTC
d_call: TRBD1; v_call: TRBV24-1; j_call: TRBJ1-2; clone_size: NA; cdr3_aa: CATSETGTGRYGYTF; cdr3_nt: TGTGCCACCAGTGAGACCGGGACAGGGCGGTATGGCTACACCTTC
d_call: NA; v_call: TRBV6-2/TRBV6-3; j_call: TRBJ1-5; clone_size: NA; cdr3_aa: CASSYTYDGAGFDQPQHF; cdr3_nt: TGTGCCAGCAGTTACACCTACGATGGGGCAGGATTTGATCAGCCCCAGCATTTT
d_call: NA; v_call: TRBV9; j_call: TRBJ1-5; clone_size: NA; cdr3_aa: CASSAGTDQPQHF; cdr3_nt: TGTGCCAGCAGCGCGGGGACGGATCAGCCCCAGCATTTT
d_call: NA; v_call: TRBV19; j_call: TRBJ1-5; clone_size: NA; cdr3_aa: CASMAQLGFNQPQHF; cdr3_nt: TGTGCCAGTATGGCCCAACTCGGGTTCAATCAGCCCCAGCATTTT
d_call: NA; v_call: TRBV2; j_call: TRBJ1-5; clone_size: NA; cdr3_aa: CASSEIGLGQPQHF; cdr3_nt: TGTGCCAGCAGTGAAATAGGGTTAGGACAGCCCCAGCATTTT
d_call: NA; v_call: TRBV7-9; j_call: TRBJ1-2; clone_size: NA; cdr3_aa: CASSLDKLTGYGYTF; cdr3_nt: TGTGCCAGCAGCTTAGATAAGTTAACCGGCTATGGCTACACCTTC
d_call: NA; v_call: TRBV6-5; j_call: TRBJ1-1; clone_size: NA; cdr3_aa: CATNRGTEAFF; cdr3_nt: TGTGCCACCAACCGGGGCACTGAAGCTTTCTTT
d_call: NA; v_call: TRBV5-6; j_call: TRBJ2-1; clone_size: NA; cdr3_aa: CASSFPGGVGNEQFF; cdr3_nt: TGTGCCAGCAGCTTTCCAGGAGGGGTAGGCAATGAGCAGTTCTTC
d_call: NA; v_call: TRBV19; j_call: TRBJ2-1; clone_size: once; cdr3_aa: CASSIRGPYNEQFF; cdr3_nt: TGTGCCAGTAGTATTAGGGGCCCCTACAATGAGCAGTTCTTC
d_call: NA; v_call: TRBV5-1; j_call: TRBJ2-1; clone_size: NA; cdr3_aa: CASSLSVGALYNEQFF; cdr3_nt: TGCGCCAGCAGCTTGTCCGTGGGGGCCCTTTACAATGAGCAGTTCTTC
d_call: NA; v_call: TRBV6-5; j_call: TRBJ2-5; clone_size: NA; cdr3_aa: CASSYSGNQETQYF; cdr3_nt: TGTGCCAGCAGTTACTCGGGCAACCAAGAGACCCAGTACTTC
d_call: TRBD2; v_call: TRBV12-5; j_call: TRBJ2-5; clone_size: NA; cdr3_aa: CASGTGTSGDASQETQYF; cdr3_nt: TGTGCTAGTGGCACGGGGACTAGCGGGGACGCCTCCCAAGAGACCCAGTACTTC
d_call: TRBD1; v_call: TRBV14; j_call: TRBJ1-4; clone_size: NA; cdr3_aa: CASSHPGQGDEKLFF; cdr3_nt: TGTGCCAGCAGCCACCCGGGACAGGGTGATGAAAAACTGTTTTTT
d_call: NA; v_call: TRBV5-4; j_call: TRBJ2-4; clone_size: NA; cdr3_aa: CASALMESGRGIQYF; cdr3_nt: TGTGCCAGCGCCTTGATGGAGTCCGGGCGTGGCATTCAGTACTTC
d_call: NA; v_call: TRBV3-1/TRBV3-2; j_call: TRBJ1-1; clone_size: NA; cdr3_aa: CASSHWTVLNTEAFF; cdr3_nt: TGTGCCAGCAGCCACTGGACAGTATTGAACACTGAAGCTTTCTTT
d_call: TRBD1; v_call: TRBV24-1; j_call: TRBJ2-4; clone_size: NA; cdr3_aa: CATSDPGTAKNIQYF; cdr3_nt: TGTGCCACCAGTGATCCCGGGACAGCGAAAAACATTCAGTACTTC
d_call: NA; v_call: TRBV18; j_call: TRBJ1-1; clone_size: NA; cdr3_aa: CASSLAPGGPTEAFF; cdr3_nt: TGTGCCAGCTCACTAGCCCCCGGCGGGCCCACTGAAGCTTTCTTT
d_call: NA; v_call: TRBV30; j_call: TRBJ1-5; clone_size: NA; cdr3_aa: CAWSKDGNQPQHF; cdr3_nt: TGTGCCTGGAGTAAGGACGGCAATCAGCCCCAGCATTTT
d_call: TRBD1; v_call: TRBV6-6; j_call: TRBJ2-7; clone_size: NA; cdr3_aa: CASTGGISYEQYF; cdr3_nt: TGTGCCAGCACAGGGGGCATAAGCTACGAGCAGTACTTC
d_call: NA; v_call: TRBV5-8; j_call: TRBJ2-5; clone_size: NA; cdr3_aa: CASSLRTGGFVKTQYF; cdr3_nt: TGTGCCAGCAGCTTGAGGACCGGAGGGTTCGTGAAGACCCAGTACTTC
d_call: TRBD1; v_call: TRBV5-6; j_call: TRBJ2-7; clone_size: NA; cdr3_aa: CASSWDRGQRSSYEQYF; cdr3_nt: TGTGCCAGCAGCTGGGACAGGGGGCAGAGGAGCTCCTACGAGCAGTACTTC
d_call: NA; v_call: TRBV24-1; j_call: TRBJ2-3; clone_size: NA; cdr3_aa: CATSDRKPGKDTQYF; cdr3_nt: TGTGCCACCAGTGATCGGAAGCCAGGGAAGGATACGCAGTATTTT
d_call: TRBD1; v_call: TRBV7-2; j_call: TRBJ2-1; clone_size: NA; cdr3_aa: CASSLRTGDNEQFF; cdr3_nt: TGTGCCAGCAGCCTTAGGACAGGGGACAATGAGCAGTTCTTC
d_call: NA; v_call: TRBV6-5; j_call: TRBJ2-7; clone_size: NA; cdr3_aa: CASSTGQAGSYEQYF; cdr3_nt: TGTGCCAGCAGTACGGGACAAGCCGGTTCCTACGAGCAGTACTTC
d_call: NA; v_call: TRBV29-1; j_call: TRBJ2-7; clone_size: NA; cdr3_aa: CSVLAGVRNEQYF; cdr3_nt: TGCAGCGTTCTCGCGGGTGTAAGGAACGAGCAGTACTTC
d_call: NA; v_call: TRBV12-5; j_call: TRBJ1-3; clone_size: NA; cdr3_aa: CASGPTQGDSGNTIYF; cdr3_nt: TGTGCTAGTGGTCCTACACAGGGAGACTCTGGAAACACCATATATTTT